These T cell receptor beta chains were read from a single sample in a study of blood T cell repertoires in COVID-19. Sequencing used immunoSEQ multiplex PCR; TCRdb keeps in-frame clones, though not all of them. This table has some 280,000 clones, under 90% appearing once. Material: peripheral blood. These receptor sequences come from a woman aged 40 to 49 who had recovered from COVID-19. The CDR3 runs from the conserved cysteine through the conserved F or W. The order of the fields is D gene, V gene, CDR3 length, clone size, J gene, CDR3 protein, CDR3 DNA. D genes are given only for firm matches. Some rows mark clone size as missing; the rest say once, few, many or name a class of expanded clone.

D: NA
V: TRBV5-1
length: 16
size: NA
J: TRBJ2-1
CDR3: CASSLEGRRSYNEQFF
DNA: TGCGCCAGCAGCTTGGAGGGGCGACGGTCCTACAATGAGCAGTTCTTC

D: NA
V: TRBV19
length: 13
size: NA
J: TRBJ2-5
CDR3: CASSAVLQETQYF
DNA: TGTGCCAGTAGTGCGGTACTCCAAGAGACCCAGTACTTC

D: NA
V: TRBV11-2
length: 13
size: NA
J: TRBJ2-1
CDR3: CASSLAGYNEQFF
DNA: TGTGCCAGCAGCTTAGCAGGGTACAATGAGCAGTTCTTC

D: NA
V: TRBV9
length: 14
size: NA
J: TRBJ2-6
CDR3: CASSPSYWANVLTF
DNA: TGTGCCAGCAGCCCTTCTTATTGGGCCAACGTCCTGACTTTC

D: NA
V: TRBV30
length: 14
size: NA
J: TRBJ1-6
CDR3: CAWSVGQPNSPLHF
DNA: TGTGCCTGGAGTGTCGGACAGCCTAATTCACCCCTCCACTTT

D: TRBD2
V: TRBV9
length: 15
size: NA
J: TRBJ2-5
CDR3: CASSPSGLVSETQYF
DNA: TGTGCCAGCAGCCCCTCCGGACTAGTTTCTGAGACCCAGTACTTC

D: TRBD1
V: TRBV19
length: 13
size: NA
J: TRBJ1-4
CDR3: CATRTGSGEKLFF
DNA: TGTGCCACACGGACAGGGTCCGGGGAAAAACTGTTTTTT

D: TRBD2
V: TRBV12-5
length: 16
size: NA
J: TRBJ2-1
CDR3: CASGLGLAETYNEQFF
DNA: TGTGCTAGTGGTTTAGGACTAGCGGAGACCTACAATGAGCAGTTCTTC

D: TRBD1
V: TRBV4-1
length: 19
size: NA
J: TRBJ2-6
CDR3: CASSHPGQGTSSGANVLTF
DNA: TGCGCCAGCAGTCACCCGGGACAGGGGACCTCCTCTGGGGCCAACGTCCTGACTTTC

D: NA
V: TRBV29-1
length: 13
size: NA
J: TRBJ2-5
CDR3: CSVGQGWGETQYF
DNA: TGCAGCGTTGGTCAGGGATGGGGAGAGACCCAGTACTTC

D: TRBD2
V: TRBV5-1
length: 17
size: NA
J: TRBJ2-7
CDR3: CASSPTSGRGGAYEQYF
DNA: TGCGCCAGCAGCCCAACTAGCGGGAGGGGTGGAGCCTACGAGCAGTACTTC

D: TRBD1
V: TRBV29-1
length: 16
size: NA
J: TRBJ2-2
CDR3: CSGSGQGASNTGELFF
DNA: TGCAGCGGAAGCGGACAGGGGGCATCGAACACCGGGGAGCTGTTTTTT

D: NA
V: TRBV5-1
length: 13
size: NA
J: TRBJ1-2
CDR3: CASSFEGNYGYTF
DNA: TGCGCCAGCAGCTTCGAGGGAAACTATGGCTACACCTTC

D: TRBD2
V: TRBV24-1
length: 15
size: NA
J: TRBJ2-1
CDR3: CATSGEREAYNEQFF
DNA: TGTGCCACCAGCGGGGAGCGGGAGGCCTACAATGAGCAGTTCTTC

D: NA
V: TRBV19
length: 12
size: NA
J: TRBJ2-1
CDR3: CASSMYLNEQFF
DNA: TGTGCCAGTAGTATGTACCTAAATGAGCAGTTCTTC

D: TRBD2
V: TRBV7-2
length: 16
size: NA
J: TRBJ2-1
CDR3: CASSNRLAGKYNEQFF
DNA: TGTGCCAGCAGCAACCGACTAGCGGGGAAATACAATGAGCAGTTCTTC

D: TRBD2
V: TRBV7-2
length: 14
size: NA
J: TRBJ2-7
CDR3: CASSLEAGVGEQYF
DNA: TGTGCCAGCAGCTTAGAGGCGGGAGTTGGTGAGCAGTACTTC

D: TRBD1
V: TRBV6-6
length: 14
size: NA
J: TRBJ2-7
CDR3: CASTSMTGAYEQYF
DNA: TGTGCCAGCACCTCGATGACAGGGGCCTACGAGCAGTACTTC

D: NA
V: TRBV13
length: 14
size: once
J: TRBJ2-5
CDR3: CASSSRRVQETQYF
DNA: TGTGCCAGCAGCTCCCGACGGGTACAAGAGACCCAGTACTTC

D: TRBD2
V: TRBV19
length: 15
size: NA
J: TRBJ2-5
CDR3: CASSIEGGSWETQYF
DNA: TGTGCCAGTAGTATAGAAGGCGGGAGCTGGGAGACCCAGTACTTC

D: TRBD2
V: TRBV11-1
length: 15
size: many
J: TRBJ2-7
CDR3: CASSLAASGPYEQYF
DNA: TGTGCCAGCAGCTTAGCGGCTAGCGGACCTTACGAGCAGTACTTC

D: TRBD1
V: TRBV2
length: 16
size: NA
J: TRBJ1-1
CDR3: CASILARDRGNTEAFF
DNA: TGTGCCAGCATTTTAGCCCGGGACAGGGGAAACACTGAAGCTTTCTTT

D: TRBD1
V: TRBV5-1
length: 14
size: NA
J: TRBJ1-1
CDR3: CASSGGQMNTEAFF
DNA: TGCGCCAGCAGCGGGGGACAGATGAACACTGAAGCTTTCTTT

D: NA
V: TRBV27
length: 14
size: NA
J: TRBJ1-6
CDR3: CASSFGRGNSPLHF
DNA: TGTGCCAGCAGTTTCGGACGGGGGAATTCACCCCTCCACTTT

D: TRBD2
V: TRBV30
length: 15
size: NA
J: TRBJ2-2
CDR3: CAWIASGALTGELFF
DNA: TGTGCCTGGATCGCGAGCGGGGCCCTAACCGGGGAGCTGTTTTTT

D: TRBD2
V: TRBV10-3
length: 15
size: NA
J: TRBJ2-3
CDR3: CAISGLSGMGDTQYF
DNA: TGTGCCATCAGTGGCCTTAGCGGGATGGGGGATACGCAGTATTTT

D: TRBD2
V: TRBV3-1/TRBV3-2
length: 16
size: NA
J: TRBJ2-3
CDR3: CASSQVGTSWTDTQYF
DNA: TGTGCCAGCAGCCAAGTCGGGACTAGCTGGACAGATACGCAGTATTTT

D: NA
V: TRBV30
length: 15
size: once
J: TRBJ1-5
CDR3: CAWSRGGRRDQPQHF
DNA: TGTGCCTGGAGTAGGGGGGGAAGGAGGGATCAGCCCCAGCATTTT

D: TRBD1
V: TRBV30
length: 16
size: NA
J: TRBJ2-1
CDR3: CAWSRQGGGIYNEQFF
DNA: TGTGCCTGGAGTCGACAGGGCGGAGGTATATACAATGAGCAGTTCTTC